Described below is a single T cell receptor (beta chain) sequence and its context. The antigen remains unidentified. The assay was immunoSEQ multiplex PCR, and TCRdb's table has in-frame clones only and misses some. The table includes approximately 12,000 clones, 69% detected once. This specimen belongs to a study of OX40 agonist ivuxolimab in advanced cancers. Study summary: The drug used for patients, ivuxolimab, was an agonistic anti-OX40 (CD134) antibody. The study's findings and limits: Expanded peripheral T cells had an undetermined antigen specificity.

The sequence came from an adult with an advanced solid tumor such as melanoma, head and neck, liver or kidney cancer. Sequences were derived from CD4+ or CD8+ T cells sorted from blood, sampled in a trial of the OX40 agonist ivuxolimab.

The CDR3 coding sequence is TGTGCCAGCAGTGATGGGGAGTCCACAGATACGCAGTATTTT. Its translation is CASSDGESTDTQYF. This rearrangement joins TRBV6-4 to TRBJ2-3; TRBD2 might be the D (5 bases). The CDR3 spans 14 residues. Trimming removed 3 bases from V and 2 bases from J, with 9 bases in between. Germline CDR1 reads MRHNA; CDR2 reads SNTAGT.